This is a list of T cell receptor beta chains from one sample in a study of blood T cell repertoires in COVID-19. This table comes from immunoSEQ multiplex PCR, and its TCRdb copy is limited to in-frame clones, with some not included. Of about 190,000 clones in the sample, around 80% were seen once. The sample consisted of peripheral blood. The source is a human donor in a cohort sampled during active COVID-19. CDR3s include the opening cysteine and the closing phenylalanine or tryptophan. D genes are given only for firm matches. Clone size is shown for a subset of rows, as once, few, many or a class of expanded clone.

>.|TRBD2|TRBJ2-3|TRBV18
CASSPLTGWEGSTDTQYF
TGTGCCAGCTCACCACTTACCGGGTGGGAGGGATCCACAGATACGCAGTATTTT
>.|.|TRBJ1-1|TRBV18
CASSPPVFTGILQAFF
TGTGCCAGCTCACCACCTGTCTTCACAGGGATACTGCAAGCTTTCTTT
>.|.|TRBJ2-2|TRBV6-4
CASSGGNTGELFF
TGTGCCAGCAGTGGCGGTAACACCGGGGAGCTGTTTTTT
>once|TRBD1|TRBJ2-3|TRBV28
CASSGTGHLATMYF
TGTGCCAGCAGCGGGACAGGGCACCTCGCCACAATGTATTTT
>.|.|TRBJ1-6|TRBV6-5
CASSYGEFGSPLHF
TGTGCCAGCAGTTACGGGGAGTTTGGATCACCCCTCCACTTT
>.|.|TRBJ1-1|TRBV7-9
CASSFVLNTEAFF
TGTGCCAGCAGCTTCGTCCTGAACACTGAAGCTTTCTTT
>.|.|TRBJ1-1|TRBV5-5
CASSWAGGNTEAFF
TGTGCCAGCAGCTGGGCGGGGGGGAACACTGAAGCTTTCTTT
>.|TRBD2|TRBJ2-1|TRBV19
CASTSGTSYNEQFF
TGTGCCAGTACTAGCGGTACGTCCTACAATGAGCAGTTCTTC
>few|.|TRBJ2-7|TRBV2
CASTYSGGFSYEQYF
TGTGCCAGCACCTACTCGGGGGGCTTCTCCTACGAGCAGTACTTC
>.|.|TRBJ2-3|TRBV24-1
CATSDPRTIDTQYF
TGTGCCACCAGTGATCCCCGGACAATCGATACGCAGTATTTT
>.|.|TRBJ2-5|TRBV18
CASSSSGSAETQYF
TGTGCCAGCTCAAGCTCAGGGTCCGCAGAGACCCAGTACTTC
>.|TRBD1|TRBJ1-4|TRBV19
CASRTGARTGNEKLFF
TGTGCCAGCCGGACAGGGGCCCGAACCGGAAATGAAAAACTGTTTTTT
>.|TRBD1|TRBJ2-1|TRBV5-1
CASSPSGTGSTGTQFF
TGCGCCAGCAGCCCCTCCGGGACAGGCTCAACCGGGACGCAGTTCTTC
>.|.|TRBJ2-4|TRBV5-6
CASSPPGGDIQYF
TGTGCCAGCAGCCCCCCGGGGGGCGACATTCAGTACTTC
>once|TRBD1|TRBJ1-4|TRBV6-1
CASSESTGDLPNEKLFF
TGTGCCAGCAGTGAATCAACAGGGGATCTACCTAATGAAAAACTGTTTTTT
>.|TRBD2|TRBJ2-1|TRBV4-1
CASRSLGTSHNEQFF
TGCGCCAGCAGGTCCCTCGGGACTAGCCACAATGAGCAGTTCTTC
>once|.|TRBJ1-4|TRBV9
CASSVLGGANEKLFF
TGTGCCAGCAGCGTATTGGGGGGAGCTAATGAAAAACTGTTTTTT
>.|.|TRBJ1-6|TRBV3-1/TRBV3-2
CASSWGDPYNSPLHF
TGTGCCAGCAGTTGGGGGGACCCCTATAATTCACCCCTCCACTTT
>.|.|TRBJ1-4|TRBV6-5
CASSSTGNEKLFF
TGTGCCAGCAGTTCTACAGGGAATGAAAAACTGTTTTTT
>.|.|TRBJ2-5|TRBV5-1
CASSLDPTAQETQYF
TGCGCCAGCAGCTTGGACCCGACAGCACAAGAGACCCAGTACTTC
>.|TRBD2|TRBJ2-7|TRBV11-2
CASSSFLLAGASYEQYF
TGTGCCAGCAGCTCATTTTTACTAGCGGGAGCTTCCTACGAGCAGTACTTC
>.|TRBD2|TRBJ2-5|TRBV7-6
CASSPRPSGFQETQYF
TGTGCCAGCAGTCCACGGCCTAGCGGGTTCCAAGAGACCCAGTACTTC
>many|.|TRBJ1-4|TRBV19
CASTDLGRAGEKLFF
TGTGCCAGTACGGATCTGGGCAGGGCAGGTGAAAAACTGTTTTTT
>.|TRBD2|TRBJ2-1|TRBV7-9
CASSLAGTRRNEQFF
TGTGCCAGCAGCTTAGCGGGGACTAGACGTAATGAGCAGTTCTTC
>.|.|TRBJ1-6|TRBV7-2
CASSFVPSAENSPLHF
TGTGCCAGCAGCTTCGTACCCAGTGCAGAAAATTCACCCCTCCACTTT
>.|.|TRBJ2-5|TRBV5-1
CASSAGRRYQETQYF
TGCGCCAGCAGCGCGGGACGGAGGTACCAAGAGACCCAGTACTTC
>.|.|TRBJ1-1|TRBV7-9
CASSLGRGLNTEAFF
TGTGCCAGCAGCTTAGGGAGGGGCTTGAACACTGAAGCTTTCTTT
>few|.|TRBJ2-6|TRBV9
CASSRSGANVLTF
TGTGCCAGCAGCCGCTCTGGGGCCAACGTCCTGACTTTC
>.|.|TRBJ1-5|TRBV28
CASQTSGGQPQHF
TGTGCCAGCCAAACCTCGGGGGGTCAGCCCCAGCATTTT
>.|.|TRBJ2-5|TRBV5-1
CASSLAGVQETQYF
TGCGCCAGCAGCTTGGCGGGAGTGCAGGAGACCCAGTACTTC
>few|.|TRBJ2-5|TRBV5-8
CASRRGRTQEETQYF
TGTGCCAGCAGGCGGGGACGCACTCAAGAGGAGACCCAGTACTTC
>.|TRBD2|TRBJ2-1|TRBV14
CASSQALVAGGFGNEQFF
TGTGCCAGCAGCCAAGCCCTAGTCGCGGGAGGGTTTGGCAATGAGCAGTTCTTC
>.|.|TRBJ1-6|TRBV10-3
CAISDSQAGNSPLHF
TGTGCCATCAGTGATTCACAGGCGGGGAATTCACCCCTCCACTTT
>.|.|TRBJ1-2|TRBV5-6
CASRPQGSYGYTF
TGTGCCAGCCGACCCCAGGGGTCCTATGGCTACACCTTC
>.|TRBD2|TRBJ2-5|TRBV4-2
CASSPGLGGSRGETQYF
TGTGCCAGCAGCCCTGGTCTCGGCGGGAGTAGGGGAGAGACCCAGTACTTC
>.|TRBD1|TRBJ1-4|TRBV6-1
CASSEAEGQYTFF
TGTGCCAGCAGTGAAGCGGAGGGACAGTATACTTTTTTT
>.|.|TRBJ2-5|TRBV5-1
CASSPGVKYQETQYF
TGCGCCAGCAGCCCAGGGGTGAAATACCAAGAGACCCAGTACTTC
>.|.|TRBJ2-7|TRBV9
CASSPTGYEQYF
TGTGCCAGCAGCCCCACAGGCTACGAGCAGTACTTC
>.|.|TRBJ1-1|TRBV3-1/TRBV3-2
CASSQLGFEAFF
TGTGCCAGCAGCCAATTGGGCTTTGAAGCTTTCTTT
>.|.|TRBJ2-5|TRBV20-1
CSGRRQETQYF
TGCAGTGGTCGCAGGCAAGAGACCCAGTACTTC
>.|.|TRBJ1-2|TRBV7-9
CASSPATGHGYTF
TGTGCCAGCAGCCCGGCGACAGGTCATGGCTACACCTTC
>.|.|TRBJ1-1|TRBV27
CASSFRQNTEAFF
TGTGCCAGCAGTTTTAGACAGAACACTGAAGCTTTCTTT
>.|.|TRBJ1-1|TRBV3-1/TRBV3-2
CASSQVVSLRGTEAFF
TGTGCCAGCAGCCAAGTAGTGAGTCTAAGAGGCACTGAAGCTTTCTTT
>once|.|TRBJ2-1|TRBV24-1
CATSDQTGHYNEQFF
TGTGCCACCAGTGACCAGACAGGTCACTACAATGAGCAGTTCTTC
>few|TRBD2|TRBJ2-5|TRBV11-2
CASSGGVQETQYF
TGTGCCAGCAGCGGGGGGGTTCAAGAGACCCAGTACTTC
>once|.|TRBJ2-5|TRBV5-1
CASSLEGGFGETQYF
TGCGCCAGCAGCTTGGAGGGCGGGTTTGGTGAGACCCAGTACTTC
>.|TRBD1|TRBJ1-5|TRBV7-9
CASSLHSGQGADQPQHF
TGTGCCAGCAGCTTGCACTCCGGACAGGGGGCGGACCAGCCCCAGCATTTT